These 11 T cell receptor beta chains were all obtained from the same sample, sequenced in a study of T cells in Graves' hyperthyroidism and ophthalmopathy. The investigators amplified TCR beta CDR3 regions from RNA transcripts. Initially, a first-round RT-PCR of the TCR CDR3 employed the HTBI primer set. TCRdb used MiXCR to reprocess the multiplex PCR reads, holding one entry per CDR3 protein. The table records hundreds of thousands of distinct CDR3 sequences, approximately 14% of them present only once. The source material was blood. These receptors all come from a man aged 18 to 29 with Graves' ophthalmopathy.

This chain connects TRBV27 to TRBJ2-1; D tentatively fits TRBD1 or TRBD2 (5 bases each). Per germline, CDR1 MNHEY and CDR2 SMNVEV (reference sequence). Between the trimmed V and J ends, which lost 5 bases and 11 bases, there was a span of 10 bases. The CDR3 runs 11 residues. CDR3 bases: TGTGCCAGCAGTCAGGGAGAGAAGCAGTTCTTC. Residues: CASSQGEKQFF.

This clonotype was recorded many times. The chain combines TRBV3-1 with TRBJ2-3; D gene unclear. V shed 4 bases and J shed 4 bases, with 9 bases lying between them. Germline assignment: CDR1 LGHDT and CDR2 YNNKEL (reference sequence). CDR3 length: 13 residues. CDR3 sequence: CASSRILADTQYF. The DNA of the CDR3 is TGTGCCAGCAGCCGTATCCTAGCAGATACGCAGTATTTT.

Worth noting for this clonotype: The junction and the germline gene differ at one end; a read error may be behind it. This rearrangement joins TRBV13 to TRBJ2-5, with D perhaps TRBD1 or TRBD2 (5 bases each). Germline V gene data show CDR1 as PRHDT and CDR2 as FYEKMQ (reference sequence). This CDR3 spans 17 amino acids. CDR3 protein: CASSQNSRDHNPETQYF. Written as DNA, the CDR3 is TGCGCCAGCAGCCAAAATAGCAGGGACCACAACCCAGAGACCCAGTACTTC.

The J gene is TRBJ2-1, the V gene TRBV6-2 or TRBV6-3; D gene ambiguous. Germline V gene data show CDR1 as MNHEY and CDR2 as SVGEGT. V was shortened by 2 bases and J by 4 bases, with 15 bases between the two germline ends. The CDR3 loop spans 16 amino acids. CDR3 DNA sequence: TGTGCCAGCAGTTACCCCAGACAACGGGCGTACAATGAGCAGTTCTTC. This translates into CASSYPRQRAYNEQFF.

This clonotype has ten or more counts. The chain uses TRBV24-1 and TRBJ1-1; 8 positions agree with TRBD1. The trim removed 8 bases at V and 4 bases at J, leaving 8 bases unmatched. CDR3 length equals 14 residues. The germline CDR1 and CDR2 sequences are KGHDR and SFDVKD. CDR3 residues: CATTEGQGATEAFF. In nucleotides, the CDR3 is TGTGCCACCACCGAAGGACAGGGTGCCACTGAAGCTTTCTTT.

The CDR3 DNA reads TGTGCCAGCAGTTCCGAACGGTATAGCAATCAGCCCCAGCATTTT. Translated, it gives CASSSERYSNQPQHF. The chain uses TRBV11-2 and TRBJ1-5; D is uncertain. The ends were cut back, 6 bases at V and 0 bases at J, with 12 bases in the middle. Germline CDR1 is SGHAT and CDR2 is FQNNGV. The CDR3 extends over 15 amino acids.

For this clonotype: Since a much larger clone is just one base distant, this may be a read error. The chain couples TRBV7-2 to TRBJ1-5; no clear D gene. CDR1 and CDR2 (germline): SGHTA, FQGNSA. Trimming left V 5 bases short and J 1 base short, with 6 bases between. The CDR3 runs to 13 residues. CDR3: CASSVVSNQPQHF. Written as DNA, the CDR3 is TGTGCCAGCAGCGTAGTAAGCAATCAGCCCCAGCATTTT.

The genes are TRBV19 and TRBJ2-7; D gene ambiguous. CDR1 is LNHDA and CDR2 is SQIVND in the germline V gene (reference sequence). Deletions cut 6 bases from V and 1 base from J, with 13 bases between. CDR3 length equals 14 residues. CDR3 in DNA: TGTGCCAGTAGCTCGGCCCTACAATCCTACGAGCAGTACTTC. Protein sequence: CASSSALQSYEQYF.

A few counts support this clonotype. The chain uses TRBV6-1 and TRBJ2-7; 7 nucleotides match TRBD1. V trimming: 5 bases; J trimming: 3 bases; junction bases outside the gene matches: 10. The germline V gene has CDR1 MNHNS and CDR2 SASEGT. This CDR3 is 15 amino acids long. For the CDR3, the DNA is TGTGCCAGCAGTTCCCAGGACAGGTCGTACTACGAGCAGTACTTC. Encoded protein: CASSSQDRSYYEQYF.

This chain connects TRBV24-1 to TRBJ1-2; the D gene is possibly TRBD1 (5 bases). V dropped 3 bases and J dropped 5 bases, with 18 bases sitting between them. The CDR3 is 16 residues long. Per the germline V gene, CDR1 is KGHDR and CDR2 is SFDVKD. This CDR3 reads CATSDEGLGGKYGYTF. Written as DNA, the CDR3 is TGTGCCACCAGTGATGAGGGCCTCGGGGGTAAATATGGCTACACCTTC.

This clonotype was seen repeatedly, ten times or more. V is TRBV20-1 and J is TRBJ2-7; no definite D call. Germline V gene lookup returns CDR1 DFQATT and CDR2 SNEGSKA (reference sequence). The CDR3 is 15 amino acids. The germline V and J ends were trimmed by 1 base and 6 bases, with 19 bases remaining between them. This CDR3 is CSARVGVGKLFEQYF. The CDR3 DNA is TGCAGTGCTAGAGTAGGAGTTGGAAAGTTGTTCGAGCAGTACTTC.